A single sample gave rise to the 14 T cell receptor beta chains below, sequenced in a study of a mutant IDH1 vaccine in newly diagnosed glioma. The method was immunoSEQ multiplex PCR; TCRdb's version includes in-frame clones alone and lacks a portion of them. In the table there are approximately 41,000 clones, over 75% of which are singletons. These receptors have no known antigen. Specified time point: week 35, safety follow-up. Doses of 300 ug of mutant IDH1 20-mer peptide were given with topical imiquimod. The sample was PBMCs, taken from a glioma patient whose treatment included an IDH1 peptide vaccine. The source is a middle-aged man with glioma.

This chain uses TRBV5-6 with TRBJ1-1; D is ambiguous. The V end lost 5 bases, the J end lost 0 bases, and 11 bases lay between the germline ends. Germline loops: CDR1 SGHDT, CDR2 YYEEEE. The CDR3 consists of 14 residues. The CDR3, as DNA: TGTGCCAGCAGTCGAGGGTTTATGAACACTGAAGCTTTCTTT. It encodes CASSRGFMNTEAFF.

J is TRBJ2-5 and V is TRBV6-5, with 11 positions matching TRBD2. Germline loops: CDR1 MNHEY, CDR2 SVGAGI. V shed 0 bases, J shed 4 bases, and the junction held 4 bases outside the gene matches. This CDR3 has 16 residues. The CDR3 protein is CASSYSLAGVGETQYF. The CDR3 DNA is TGTGCCAGCAGTTACTCACTAGCGGGAGTGGGAGAGACCCAGTACTTC.

This chain links TRBV5-4 with TRBJ2-1; D perhaps matches TRBD1 (5 bases). The germline CDR1 and CDR2 sequences are SGHNT and YYREEE (reference sequence). CDR3 length: 15 amino acids. V was shortened by 4 bases and J by 6 bases, with 17 bases between the two germline ends. CDR3 bases: TGTGCCAGCAGCCCACAAAGGGGTCCTGGCAATGAGCAGTTCTTC. This encodes CASSPQRGPGNEQFF.

This clone was detected once. The chain is built from TRBV25-1 and TRBJ2-7; weak D call: TRBD1 (6 bases). The V gene lost 4 bases and the J gene lost 6 bases, with 19 bases spanning the gap. Germline-derived CDR1 and CDR2 are MGHDK and SYGVNS. The CDR3 has 15 amino acids. DNA of the CDR3: TGTGCCAGCAGTGGAAATTTACAGGGCTTCGGCGAGCAGTACTTC. Translated: CASSGNLQGFGEQYF.

The chain's CDR3 is CSVGHRLAGGLDTQYF. In DNA form, the CDR3 reads TGCAGCGTCGGGCACAGACTAGCGGGAGGTCTGGATACGCAGTATTTT. This sequence joins TRBV29-1 and TRBJ2-3, with TRBD2 matching 13 bases. This CDR3 comprises 16 residues. J was trimmed by 6 bases and V by 6 bases; bases with no gene match: 12. Germline V gene data show CDR1 as SQVTM and CDR2 as ANQGSEA.

By sample share, this clone is medium-sized. The chain links TRBV29-1 to TRBJ1-5; maybe TRBD1 (5 bases). The CDR3 consists of 13 residues. CDR1 and CDR2 from the germline V gene are SQVTM and ANQGSEA. The V gene lost 7 bases and the J gene lost 2 bases, with 12 bases spanning the gap. CDR3 amino acids: CSAQTAGNQPQHF. As DNA, the CDR3 is TGCAGCGCACAGACAGCGGGCAATCAGCCCCAGCATTTT.

This clone was seen just once. The chain is built from TRBV7-9 and TRBJ2-1; 9 nucleotides agree with TRBD1. The CDR3 length is 16 residues. J gave up 0 bases and V 5 bases, and 5 bases lay outside the gene matches. Germline loops: CDR1 SEHNR, CDR2 FQNEAQ (reference sequence). CDR3 DNA sequence: TGTGCCAGCAGCCACAGGGGGCTGAGCTCCTACAATGAGCAGTTCTTC. This encodes CASSHRGLSSYNEQFF.

The chain is built from TRBV19 and TRBJ2-1; D tentatively fits TRBD1 or TRBD2 (5 bases each). V dropped 11 bases and J dropped 10 bases, with 21 bases sitting between them. The germline CDR1 and CDR2 sequences are LNHDA and SQIVND (reference sequence). The CDR3 has 13 amino acids. Here the CDR3 DNA reads TGTGCCTGCTCTCCGGGACCTGAGGCGGAGCAGTTCTTC. This sequence encodes CACSPGPEAEQFF.

The chain has TRBV5-6 and TRBJ1-6; unclear D gene. V was pared by 0 bases and J by 9 bases, with 13 bases between. This CDR3 has 15 amino acids. Germline V lookup: CDR1 SGHDT, CDR2 YYEEEE. CDR3 sequence: CASSLGSTITSPLHF. For the CDR3, the DNA is TGTGCCAGCAGCTTGGGATCCACCATAACTTCACCCCTCCACTTT.

The rearrangement joins TRBV30 to TRBJ2-6; 9 bases map to TRBD2. Germline V gene data show CDR1 as GTSNPN and CDR2 as SVGIG (reference sequence). Losses at the gene ends were 4 bases for V and 1 base for J; bases not matched to a gene: 14. The CDR3 covers 19 residues. CDR3 amino acids: CAWKRGALRGSSGANVLTF. Here the CDR3 DNA reads TGTGCCTGGAAGCGGGGGGCCCTCCGGGGTAGTTCTGGGGCCAACGTCCTGACTTTC.

The chain employs TRBV5-5 and TRBJ1-5, with D unclear. V lost 0 bases, J lost 0 bases, and 7 bases lay in between. Germline loops: CDR1 SGHKS, CDR2 YYEKEE (reference sequence). This CDR3 contains 15 residues. DNA of the CDR3: TGTGCCAGCAGCTTGGGACCAATTAGCAATCAGCCCCAGCATTTT. Translating it yields CASSLGPISNQPQHF.

This chain links TRBV6-1 with TRBJ2-3, with D uncertain. The CDR3 is 15 amino acids. V lost 6 bases and J 2 bases, leaving 15 bases between the germline ends. The germline gives CDR1 MNHNS, CDR2 SASEGT. The CDR3 DNA follows: TGTGCCAGCAGCCAACTCCCGGTGGTCACAGATACGCAGTATTTT. This gives the protein CASSQLPVVTDTQYF.

The CDR3 sequence is CASSFGTAIYGYTF. The DNA for the CDR3 is TGTGCCAGCAGCTTTGGGACAGCCATCTATGGCTACACCTTC. The chain links TRBV5-6 to TRBJ1-2; 7 bases align to TRBD1. Germline values: CDR1 SGHDT, CDR2 YYEEEE. Trimming removed 2 bases from V and 4 bases from J; junction bases left unmatched: 5. The CDR3 contains 14 residues. Looking up the rest from reference TRBV5-6 and TRBJ1-2 gives the full variable domain: DAGVTQSPTHLIKTRGQQVTLRCSPKSGHDTVSWYQQALGQGPQFIFQYYEEEERQRGNFPDRFSGHQFPNYSSELNVNALLLGDSALYLCASSFGTAIYGYTFGSGTRLTVV.

The rearrangement uses TRBV15 and TRBJ1-5; D remains ambiguous. The germline V gene has CDR1 LNHNV and CDR2 YYDKDF (reference sequence). V lost 4 bases, J lost 3 bases, and 7 bases lay in between. The CDR3 consists of 13 residues. The CDR3 DNA follows: TGTGCCACCAGCAACCCGGTCAATCAGCCCCAGCATTTT. The encoded protein is CATSNPVNQPQHF.